A single sample gave rise to the 29 T cell receptor beta chains below, sequenced in a study of identical twins. MiXCR, run by TCRdb on the 5' RACE reads, gives a single entry per CDR3 protein. The sample holds some 500,000 distinct CDR3 sequences, less than 25% seen once. The sample was also reused in another study, on T cells expressing NK-cell markers.

Sequenced: CD4+ T cells sorted from blood. Receptors originate from a woman aged 18-29 years in good health.

This clonotype was detected ten times or more. The V call is TRBV5-1, the J call TRBJ2-2; the D is unclear. The CDR3 extends over 14 amino acids. V lost 6 bases, J lost 0 bases, and 9 bases lay in between. CDR1 and CDR2 from the germline V gene are SGHRS and YFSETQ. The CDR3 loop is CASNDVTNTGELFF. The CDR3 DNA sequence: TGCGCCAGCAACGACGTAACGAACACCGGGGAGCTGTTTTTT.

The chain uses TRBV6-2 or TRBV6-3 and TRBJ1-1, with a tentative D call TRBD1 (6 bases). Germline V gene lookup returns CDR1 MNHEY and CDR2 SVGEGT. The V end lost 5 bases, the J end lost 6 bases, and 13 bases lay between the germline ends. This CDR3 region has 13 residues. The CDR3 DNA follows: TGTGCCAGCAGTCGGGACACTTACCCTGAAGCTTTCTTT. This encodes CASSRDTYPEAFF.

This clonotype has a handful of counts. J is TRBJ1-5 and V is TRBV6-5; D unresolved. CDR1 and CDR2 (germline): MNHEY, SVGAGI. The V and J ends lost 6 bases and 5 bases respectively, with 8 bases between them. The CDR3 has 12 residues. The CDR3 sequence: CASSTGYQPQHF. In DNA, the CDR3 is TGTGCCAGCAGCACGGGGTATCAGCCCCAGCATTTT.

The chain uses TRBV4-1 and TRBJ2-7; D may match TRBD1 or TRBD2 (5 bases each). V lost 1 base, J lost 4 bases, and 20 bases lay in between. This CDR3 comprises 17 residues. Germline lookup yields CDR1 MGHRA and CDR2 YSYEKL. CDR3 region: CASSQVDLGLAFYEQYF. The CDR3, as DNA: TGCGCCAGCAGCCAAGTGGACCTGGGGCTAGCCTTTTACGAGCAGTACTTC.

The sample holds a few counts of this clonotype. The genes are TRBV7-2 and TRBJ2-5; 8 bases line up with TRBD2. With V trimmed by 6 bases and J by 4 bases, 4 bases remained unmatched. The germline CDR1 and CDR2 sequences are SGHTA and FQGNSA. CDR3 length equals 13 residues. This CDR3 reads CASRTGGGETQYF. The CDR3 DNA follows: TGTGCCAGCAGGACGGGAGGGGGAGAGACCCAGTACTTC.

Only a few counts were recorded for this clonotype. The V and J genes are TRBV12-3 or TRBV12-4 and TRBJ2-7; no clear D gene. Trimming cost V 3 bases and J 6 bases, with 18 bases left between them. This CDR3 has 15 residues. The CDR3 sequence: CASSFAGDRRVEQYF. As DNA, the CDR3 is TGTGCCAGCAGTTTCGCCGGAGACCGAAGAGTCGAGCAGTACTTC.

This clonotype was counted only a few times. The gene calls are TRBV15 and TRBJ2-7; 7 nucleotides match TRBD2. Unmatched junction bases numbered 10, after V lost 0 bases and J lost 2 bases. Germline V gene sequence: CDR1 LNHNV, CDR2 YYDKDF (reference sequence). There are 17 residues in the CDR3. The CDR3 bases are TGTGCCACCAGCAGAGATTTAAGCGGGGTCGTGCCCTACGAGCAGTACTTC. Translating it yields CATSRDLSGVVPYEQYF.

This clonotype was counted many times. This rearrangement joins TRBV7-9 to TRBJ2-1; 11 nucleotides align to TRBD2. Germline V lookup: CDR1 SEHNR, CDR2 FQNEAQ (reference sequence). This CDR3 spans 17 amino acids. V shed 1 base and J 6 bases; nucleotides not matched to a gene: 8. CDR3 sequence reads: CASSLGASSGRANEQFF. CDR3 nucleotides: TGTGCCAGCAGCTTAGGCGCCAGTAGCGGGAGGGCCAATGAGCAGTTCTTC.

The genes are TRBV10-3 and TRBJ2-2, with a possible D match to TRBD2 (6 bases). This CDR3 is built from 17 residues. V dropped 0 bases and J dropped 4 bases, with 15 bases sitting between them. The germline CDR1 and CDR2 sequences are ENHRY and SYGVKD. The CDR3 DNA reads as TGTGCCATCAGTGAGTCGACTCTCTGGGGAGGCACCGGGGAGCTGTTTTTT. Its translation is CAISESTLWGGTGELFF.

The rearrangement links TRBV4-3 to TRBJ1-1; possible D gene TRBD1, 5 bases. The ends were cut back, 2 bases at V and 4 bases at J, with 11 bases in the middle. The CDR3 is made up of 14 amino acids. Germline V CDR1 and CDR2: LGHNA, YSLEER. The CDR3 protein is CASSQRVGGTEAFF. CDR3 bases: TGCGCCAGCAGCCAAAGGGTGGGGGGCACTGAAGCTTTCTTT.

This clonotype has only a few counts. The gene calls are TRBV12-3 or TRBV12-4 and TRBJ2-1, with D unresolved. Trimming left V 1 base short and J 0 bases short, with 16 bases between. The CDR3 is 18 residues long. The CDR3 spells CASSLGRGRRHSYNEQFF. CDR3 coding DNA: TGTGCCAGCAGTTTAGGAAGAGGTAGGCGGCACTCCTACAATGAGCAGTTCTTC.

This clonotype was seen a few times. The chain joins TRBV2 to TRBJ1-4, with D unclear. This CDR3 has 10 residues. Germline lookup yields CDR1 SNHLY and CDR2 FYNNEI. Trimming stripped 6 bases from V and 6 bases from J, with 2 bases between. CDR3: CASRDEKLFF. The CDR3 region has the DNA TGTGCCAGCAGGGATGAAAAACTGTTTTTT.

The genes are TRBV20-1 and TRBJ2-2, with D possibly matching TRBD2 (7 bases). The CDR3 runs to 15 residues. From germline, CDR1 is DFQATT and CDR2 SNEGSKA (reference sequence). V was cut by 6 bases and J by 3 bases, with 17 bases left in between. The CDR3 sequence is CSAGEGGPDTGELFF. As DNA, the CDR3 is TGCAGTGCGGGGGAGGGGGGGCCGGACACCGGGGAGCTGTTTTTT.

The chain employs TRBV20-1 and TRBJ1-1; 10 nucleotides match TRBD1. V lost 6 bases to trimming and J lost 5 bases; unmatched junction nucleotides: 9. CDR3 length equals 14 residues. Germline CDR1 is DFQATT and CDR2 is SNEGSKA (reference sequence). The DNA for the CDR3 is TGCAGTGCGCTCCCCGGGACAGGGGTAACTGAAGCTTTCTTT. Translated: CSALPGTGVTEAFF.

This clonotype came up many times. The chain carries TRBV12-3 or TRBV12-4 and TRBJ2-1, with 8 bases matching TRBD1. J lost 0 bases, V lost 7 bases, and 2 bases had no gene match. There are 14 residues in the CDR3. The chain's CDR3 is CASNGQGSYNEQFF. CDR3 bases: TGTGCCAGCAACGGACAGGGCTCCTACAATGAGCAGTTCTTC.

Comment on this clonotype: An end of the junction does not agree with germline; a read error may underlie this. This chain uses TRBV7-8 with TRBJ2-2; a weak D match, TRBD2 (7 bases). This CDR3 contains 14 residues. Germline V gene lookup returns CDR1 SGHVS and CDR2 FQNEAQ. CDR3 coding DNA: TGTGCCAGCCGCTTGAGGGGGAGGGACGGGGAGCTGTTTTTT. This codes for CASRLRGRDGELFF.

The table lists this clonotype with a few counts. The chain is built from TRBV6-1 and TRBJ1-2, with D unresolved. The germline CDR1 and CDR2 sequences are MNHNS and SASEGT. The CDR3 has 11 amino acids. V was shortened by 5 bases and J by 4 bases, with 5 bases between the two germline ends. In nucleotides, the CDR3 is TGTGCCAGCAGTCCCACCTATGGCTACACCTTC. This codes for CASSPTYGYTF.

The chain employs TRBV5-1 and TRBJ2-3, with TRBD2 identical over 10 bases. The CDR3 contains 16 residues. In germline, CDR1 is SGHRS, CDR2 YFSETQ. V lost 2 bases to trimming and J lost 1 base; unmatched junction nucleotides: 4. This CDR3 reads CASSFLAGGRTDTQYF. CDR3 DNA: TGCGCCAGCAGCTTCTTAGCGGGGGGCCGCACAGATACGCAGTATTTT.

This clonotype was seen a handful of times. The chain recombines TRBV20-1 with TRBJ1-2; 8 bases fit TRBD1. CDR3 size: 14 residues. The V gene's germline CDR1 is DFQATT and CDR2 SNEGSKA (reference sequence). V was clipped by 3 bases and J by 2 bases; unmatched bases: 5. CDR3 protein: CSARGTGMNYGYTF. CDR3 nucleotide sequence: TGCAGTGCTAGGGGGACAGGCATGAACTATGGCTACACCTTC.

The V and J genes are TRBV20-1 and TRBJ2-3, with 7 bases identical to TRBD2. This CDR3 contains 17 residues. V shed 2 bases, J shed 1 base, and the junction held 12 bases outside the gene matches. Germline V gene data show CDR1 as DFQATT and CDR2 as SNEGSKA (reference sequence). The CDR3: CSARPSFSGLRTDTQYF. Written as DNA, the CDR3 is TGCAGTGCTAGACCCTCCTTTAGCGGGTTACGCACAGATACGCAGTATTTT.

This rearrangement joins TRBV7-2 to TRBJ2-1, with D perhaps matching TRBD1 (5 bases). V was cut by 5 bases and J by 6 bases, with 17 bases left in between. This CDR3 spans 15 amino acids. CDR1 is SGHTA, CDR2 FQGNSA, per germline. This CDR3 is CASSARPPQGNEQFF. The CDR3 DNA reads TGTGCCAGCAGCGCCCGACCCCCCCAGGGCAATGAGCAGTTCTTC. The full variable domain, in which reference TRBV7-2 and TRBJ2-1 provide the parts outside the CDR3, is GAGVSQSPSNKVTEKGKDVELRCDPISGHTALYWYRQSLGQGLEFLIYFQGNSAPDKSGLPSDRFSAERTGGSVSTLTIQRTQQEDSAVYLCASSARPPQGNEQFFGPGTRLTVL.

The chain combines TRBV20-1 with TRBJ2-2; D perhaps matches TRBD2 (5 bases). Germline CDR1 is DFQATT and CDR2 is SNEGSKA (reference sequence). V was clipped by 2 bases and J by 9 bases, with 13 bases between them. This CDR3 region has 13 residues. The CDR3 protein is CSARFSEVRELFF. Here the CDR3 DNA reads TGCAGTGCTAGATTTTCGGAGGTCAGGGAGCTGTTTTTT.

This clonotype showed up just a few times. The genes are TRBV4-3 and TRBJ2-3; 9 bases map to TRBD2. Losses at the gene ends were 1 base for V and 5 bases for J; bases not matched to a gene: 4. The CDR3 has 15 residues. The germline CDR1 and CDR2 sequences are LGHNA and YSLEER. CDR3 sequence: CASSQVAGDEDTQYF. CDR3 nucleotides: TGCGCCAGCAGCCAAGTAGCGGGAGACGAAGATACGCAGTATTTT.

The V gene is TRBV20-1, the J gene TRBJ2-1; 9 bases align to TRBD2. There are 16 residues in the CDR3. The V gene's germline CDR1 is DFQATT and CDR2 SNEGSKA (reference sequence). With 3 bases clipped from V and 8 bases from J, the junction kept 14 bases outside the gene matches. The CDR3 DNA sequence: TGCAGTGCTAGTTCTTCATCGGCGGGGGGGCGGTATGAGCAGTTCTTC. This sequence encodes CSASSSSAGGRYEQFF.

This clonotype occurred a few times. The gene calls are TRBV20-1 and TRBJ2-1, with 8 bases aligning to TRBD2. Unmatched junction bases numbered 10, after V lost 5 bases and J lost 7 bases. CDR3 length: 14 amino acids. In germline, CDR1 is DFQATT, CDR2 SNEGSKA (reference sequence). The CDR3 here is CSAYSGETGNEQFF. The CDR3 DNA reads TGCAGTGCTTATAGCGGGGAAACTGGGAATGAGCAGTTCTTC.

This clonotype was counted a few times. This chain links TRBV3-1 with TRBJ1-1, with TRBD1 matching over 10 bases. The CDR3 extends over 14 amino acids. Trimming removed 4 bases from V and 5 bases from J; junction bases left unmatched: 4. CDR1 is LGHDT, CDR2 YNNKEL, per germline (reference sequence). The CDR3 protein is CASSRPGQGTEAFF. The CDR3 DNA reads as TGTGCCAGCAGCCGGCCGGGACAGGGGACTGAAGCTTTCTTT.

The genes are TRBV29-1 and TRBJ2-6, with no clear D. The CDR3 is made up of 17 amino acids. The germline CDR1 and CDR2 sequences are SQVTM and ANQGSEA. CDR3 protein: CTPSRMAGISGANVLTF. The DNA of the CDR3 is TGCACCCCCTCCCGTATGGCCGGAATCTCTGGGGCCAACGTCCTGACTTTC.

This clonotype was seen more than once but under ten times. The chain combines TRBV20-1 with TRBJ2-2; a weak D match, TRBD2 (6 bases). Germline CDR1 DFQATT, CDR2 SNEGSKA (reference sequence). V was cut by 1 base and J by 6 bases, with 15 bases left in between. The CDR3 contains 15 residues. Written as DNA, the CDR3 is TGCAGTGCTAGAGCTGGCGGGGCCGATTCCGGGGAGCTGTTTTTT. It specifies CSARAGGADSGELFF.

The V gene is TRBV6-5, the J gene TRBJ2-1; 10 bases are shared with TRBD2. Germline values: CDR1 MNHEY, CDR2 SVGAGI. There are 16 residues in the CDR3. The junction had 5 bases not matched to a gene; V was cut back by 0 bases and J by 6 bases. The CDR3 spells CASSYSASGSGNEQFF. CDR3 DNA: TGTGCCAGCAGTTACTCGGCTAGCGGGAGCGGCAATGAGCAGTTCTTC.